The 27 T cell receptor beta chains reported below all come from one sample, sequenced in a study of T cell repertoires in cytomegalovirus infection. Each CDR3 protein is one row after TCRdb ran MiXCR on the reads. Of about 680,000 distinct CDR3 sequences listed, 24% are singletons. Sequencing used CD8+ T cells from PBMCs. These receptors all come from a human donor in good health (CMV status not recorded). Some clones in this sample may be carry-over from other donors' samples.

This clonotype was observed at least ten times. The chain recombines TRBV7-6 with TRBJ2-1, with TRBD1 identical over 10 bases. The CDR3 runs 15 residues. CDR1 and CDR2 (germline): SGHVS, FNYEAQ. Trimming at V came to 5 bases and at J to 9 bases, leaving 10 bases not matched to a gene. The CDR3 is CASSASGTGVGEQFF. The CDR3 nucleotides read TGTGCCAGCAGCGCATCCGGGACAGGGGTGGGTGAGCAGTTCTTC.

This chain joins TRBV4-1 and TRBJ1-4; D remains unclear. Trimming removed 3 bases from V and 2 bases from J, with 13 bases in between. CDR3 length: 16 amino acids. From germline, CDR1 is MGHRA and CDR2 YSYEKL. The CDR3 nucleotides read TGCGCCAGCAGCCAGCAATCAAAAGGGACTAATGAAAAACTGTTTTTT. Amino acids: CASSQQSKGTNEKLFF.

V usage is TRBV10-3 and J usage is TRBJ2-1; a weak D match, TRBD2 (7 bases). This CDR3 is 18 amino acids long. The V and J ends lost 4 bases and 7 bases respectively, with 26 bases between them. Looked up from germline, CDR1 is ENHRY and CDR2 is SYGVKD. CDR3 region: CAISVKELAGASKNEQFF. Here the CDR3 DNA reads TGTGCCATCAGTGTTAAGGAATTGGCGGGGGCGTCAAAGAATGAGCAGTTCTTC.

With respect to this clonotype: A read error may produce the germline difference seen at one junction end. This chain's CDR3 is CASNLALGSTNYGYTF. In DNA, the CDR3 is TGTGCCAGCAACTTAGCGCTAGGGTCCACTAACTATGGCTACACCTTC. The gene calls are TRBV7-2 and TRBJ1-2; D remains unclear. Germline V CDR1 and CDR2: SGHTA, FQGNSA. This CDR3 is built from 16 residues.

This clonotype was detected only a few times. In DNA form, the CDR3 reads TGTGCCAGCAGCCAAGAAGGCCAGCAGCCCCAGCATTTT. Residues: CASSQEGQQPQHF. This sequence joins TRBV4-2 and TRBJ1-5; D is unresolved. Germline V lookup: CDR1 LGHNA, CDR2 YNFKEQ. There are 13 residues in the CDR3. Trimming removed 0 bases at V and 7 bases at J, with 7 bases between.

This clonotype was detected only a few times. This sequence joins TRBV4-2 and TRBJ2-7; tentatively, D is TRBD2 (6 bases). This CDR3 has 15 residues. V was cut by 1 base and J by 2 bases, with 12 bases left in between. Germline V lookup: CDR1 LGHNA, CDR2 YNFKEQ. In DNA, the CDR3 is TGTGCCAGCAGCCAAGGGTCTAGCGTCACCTACGAGCAGTACTTC. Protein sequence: CASSQGSSVTYEQYF.

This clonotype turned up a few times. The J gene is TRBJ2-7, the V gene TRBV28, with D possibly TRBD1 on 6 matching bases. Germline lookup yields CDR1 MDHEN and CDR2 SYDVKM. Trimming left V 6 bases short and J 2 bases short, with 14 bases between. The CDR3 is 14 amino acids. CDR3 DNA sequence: TGTGCCAGCAGCTCCATGGACAGCACCTACGAGCAGTACGTC. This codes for CASSSMDSTYEQYV.

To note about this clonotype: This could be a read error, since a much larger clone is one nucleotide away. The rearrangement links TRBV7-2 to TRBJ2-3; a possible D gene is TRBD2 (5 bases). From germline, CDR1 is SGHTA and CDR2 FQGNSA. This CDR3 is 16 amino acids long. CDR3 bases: TGTGTCAGCAGCCCCCGTGGGCGGAGGTCCACAGATACGCAGTATTTT. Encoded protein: CVSSPRGRRSTDTQYF.

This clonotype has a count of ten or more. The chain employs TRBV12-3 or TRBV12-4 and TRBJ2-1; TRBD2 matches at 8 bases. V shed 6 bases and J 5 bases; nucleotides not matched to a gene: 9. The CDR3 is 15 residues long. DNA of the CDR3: TGTGCCAGCAGGGGGTCCGGGACTAGTCACAATGAGCAGTTCTTC. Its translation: CASRGSGTSHNEQFF.

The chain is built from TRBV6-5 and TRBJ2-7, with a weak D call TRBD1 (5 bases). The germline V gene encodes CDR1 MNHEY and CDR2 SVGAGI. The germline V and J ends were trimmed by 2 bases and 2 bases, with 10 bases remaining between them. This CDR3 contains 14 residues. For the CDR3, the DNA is TGTGCCAGCAGTTACCCCGACAGAGCCTACGAGCAGTACTTC. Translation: CASSYPDRAYEQYF.

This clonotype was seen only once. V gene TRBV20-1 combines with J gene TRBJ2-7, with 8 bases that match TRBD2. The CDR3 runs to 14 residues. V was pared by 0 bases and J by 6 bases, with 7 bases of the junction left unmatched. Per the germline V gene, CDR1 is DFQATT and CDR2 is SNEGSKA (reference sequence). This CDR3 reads CSARDPGGECEQYF. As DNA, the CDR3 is TGCAGTGCTAGAGATCCCGGGGGGGAATGCGAGCAGTACTTC.

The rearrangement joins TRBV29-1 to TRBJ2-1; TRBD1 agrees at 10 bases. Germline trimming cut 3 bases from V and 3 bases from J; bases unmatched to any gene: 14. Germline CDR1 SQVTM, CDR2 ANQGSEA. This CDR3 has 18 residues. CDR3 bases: TGCAGCGTTGAGGGGGGGACAGGGGATCGGGGACTCTACAATGAGCAGTTCTTC. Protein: CSVEGGTGDRGLYNEQFF.

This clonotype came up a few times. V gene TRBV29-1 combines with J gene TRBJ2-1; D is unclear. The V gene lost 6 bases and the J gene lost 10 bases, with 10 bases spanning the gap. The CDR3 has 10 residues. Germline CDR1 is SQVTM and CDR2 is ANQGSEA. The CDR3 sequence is CSVYHLEQFF. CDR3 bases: TGCAGCGTCTACCATTTGGAGCAGTTCTTC.

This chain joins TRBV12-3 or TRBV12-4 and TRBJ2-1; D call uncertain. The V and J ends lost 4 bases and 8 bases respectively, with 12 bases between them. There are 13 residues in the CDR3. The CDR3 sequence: CASSSDGWDEQFF. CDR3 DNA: TGTGCCAGCAGTTCTGACGGCTGGGATGAGCAGTTCTTC.

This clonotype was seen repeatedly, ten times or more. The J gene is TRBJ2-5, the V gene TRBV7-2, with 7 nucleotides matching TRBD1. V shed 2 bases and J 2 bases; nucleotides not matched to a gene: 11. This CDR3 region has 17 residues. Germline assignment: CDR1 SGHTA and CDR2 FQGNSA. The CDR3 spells CASSLSSGQVFQETQYF. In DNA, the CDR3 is TGTGCCAGCAGCTTATCCTCCGGACAGGTGTTTCAAGAGACCCAGTACTTC.

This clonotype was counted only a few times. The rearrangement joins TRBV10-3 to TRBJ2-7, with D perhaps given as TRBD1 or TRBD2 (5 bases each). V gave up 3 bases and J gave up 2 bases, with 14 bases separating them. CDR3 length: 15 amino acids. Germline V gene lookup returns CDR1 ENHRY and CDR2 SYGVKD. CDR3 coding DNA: TGTGCCATCAGTGACACAGGAGGCGGACCCTACGAGCAGTACTTC. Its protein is CAISDTGGGPYEQYF.

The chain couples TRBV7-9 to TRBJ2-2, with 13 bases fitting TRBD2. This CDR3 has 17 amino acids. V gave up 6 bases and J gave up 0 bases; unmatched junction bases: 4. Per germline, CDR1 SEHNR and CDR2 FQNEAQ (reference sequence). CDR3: CASRWTSGGSNTGELFF. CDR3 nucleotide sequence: TGTGCCAGCAGGTGGACTAGCGGGGGCTCGAACACCGGGGAGCTGTTTTTT.

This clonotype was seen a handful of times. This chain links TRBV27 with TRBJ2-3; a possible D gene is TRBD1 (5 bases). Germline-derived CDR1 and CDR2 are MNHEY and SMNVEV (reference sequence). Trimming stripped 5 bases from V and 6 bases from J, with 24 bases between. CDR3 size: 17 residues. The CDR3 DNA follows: TGTGCCAGCAGTGCTACTCGGACAAGAAGTTTACCGGATACGCAGTATTTT. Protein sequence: CASSATRTRSLPDTQYF.

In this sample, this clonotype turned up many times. The CDR3 sequence: CASSYRDQPQHF. CDR3 DNA sequence: TGTGCCAGCAGCTACAGGGACCAGCCCCAGCATTTT. The chain joins TRBV7-9 to TRBJ1-5; D perhaps matches TRBD1 (6 bases). The CDR3 totals 12 residues. Germline CDR1 and CDR2: SEHNR and FQNEAQ (reference sequence). V gave up 4 bases and J gave up 7 bases, with 8 bases separating them.

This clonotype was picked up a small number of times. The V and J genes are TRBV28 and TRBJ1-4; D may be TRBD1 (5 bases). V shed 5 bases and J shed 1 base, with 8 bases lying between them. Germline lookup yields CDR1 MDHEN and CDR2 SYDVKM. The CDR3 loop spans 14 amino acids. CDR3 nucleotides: TGTGCCAGCAGTAAGGGGAGAACTAATGAAAAACTGTTTTTT. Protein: CASSKGRTNEKLFF.

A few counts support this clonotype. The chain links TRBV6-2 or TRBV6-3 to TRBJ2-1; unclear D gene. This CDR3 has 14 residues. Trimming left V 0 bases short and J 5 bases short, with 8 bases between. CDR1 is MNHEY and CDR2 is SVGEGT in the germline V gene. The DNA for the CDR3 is TGTGCCAGCAGTTACTCGTTCGGTAACAATGAGCAGTTCTTC. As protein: CASSYSFGNNEQFF.

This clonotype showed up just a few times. The CDR3 loop reads CSVEGVPFYGYTF. The CDR3 DNA is TGCAGCGTTGAAGGGGTCCCCTTCTATGGCTACACCTTC. The V call is TRBV29-1, the J call TRBJ1-2; D gene uncertain. Trimming took 1 base from V and 4 from J, leaving 10 bases between them. The CDR3 covers 13 residues. Germline-derived CDR1 and CDR2 are SQVTM and ANQGSEA.

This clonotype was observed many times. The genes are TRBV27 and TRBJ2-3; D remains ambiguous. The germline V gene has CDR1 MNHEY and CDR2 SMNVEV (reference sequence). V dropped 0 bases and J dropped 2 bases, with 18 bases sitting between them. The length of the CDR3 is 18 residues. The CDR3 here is CASSLSAALVPSTDTQYF. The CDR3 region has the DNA TGTGCCAGCAGTTTATCGGCCGCTTTAGTGCCGTCCACAGATACGCAGTATTTT.

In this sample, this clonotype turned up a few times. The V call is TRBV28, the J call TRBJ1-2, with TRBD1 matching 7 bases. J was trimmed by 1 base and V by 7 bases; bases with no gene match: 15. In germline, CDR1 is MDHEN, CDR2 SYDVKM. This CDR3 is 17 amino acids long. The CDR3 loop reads CASIPGVPRQGNYGYTF. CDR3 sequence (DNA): TGTGCCAGCATCCCGGGCGTGCCTAGACAGGGTAACTATGGCTACACCTTC.

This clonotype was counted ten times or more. The CDR3 DNA sequence: TGTGCCAGCACCGGACCGATCGAGACCCAGTACTTC. It translates to CASTGPIETQYF. The V gene is TRBV6-2 or TRBV6-3, the J gene TRBJ2-5, with D hard to call. V lost 7 bases and J lost 5, with 11 bases in between. Germline values: CDR1 MNHEY, CDR2 SVGEGT. The CDR3 runs 12 residues.

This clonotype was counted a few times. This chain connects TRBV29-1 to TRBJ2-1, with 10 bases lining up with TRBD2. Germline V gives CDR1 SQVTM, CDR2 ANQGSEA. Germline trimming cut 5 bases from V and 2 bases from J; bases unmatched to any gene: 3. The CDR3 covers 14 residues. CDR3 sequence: CSVRSGGAYNEQFF. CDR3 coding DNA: TGCAGCGTTAGGAGCGGGGGGGCCTACAATGAGCAGTTCTTC.

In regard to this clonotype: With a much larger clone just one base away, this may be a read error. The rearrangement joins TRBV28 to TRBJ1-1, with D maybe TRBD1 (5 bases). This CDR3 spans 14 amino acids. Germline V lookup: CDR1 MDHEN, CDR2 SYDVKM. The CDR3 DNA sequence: TGTGTCAGCAGTTCCCGGGGGTACAACACTGAAGCTTTCTTT. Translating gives CVSSSRGYNTEAFF.